This TCR beta chain was identified in a study of blood T cell repertoires in COVID-19. Study as a whole: Samples came from the United States, Italy and Spain, spanning acute and convalescent COVID-19. In each case, the material was cDNA or gDNA derived from T cells, B-cell-depleted T cells, or PBMCs.

V gave up 6 bases and J gave up 3 bases; unmatched junction bases: 5. Germline V gives CDR1 MNHEY, CDR2 SMNVEV (reference sequence). The CDR3 loop spans 14 amino acids. Study processing details: Estimates of nucleated cell counts were drawn from the amplification of reference gene primers. Clones were read by immunoSEQ multiplex PCR, and TCRdb kept only the in-frame ones, dropping some. The D gene and trimming were derived from the DNA, and the V and J assignments and clone size from that table. Found here are over 150,000 clones, roughly 90% of them singletons; the top ten hold approximately 0.5%. The specimen was peripheral blood. The source of this sequence is a man aged 45 to 65 with acute or convalescent COVID-19. The chain employs TRBV27 and TRBJ2-7; 10 bases are shared with TRBD2. The CDR3 region has the DNA TGTGCCAGCAGACTAGCGGGATCCTACTACGAGCAGTACTTC. Translated: CASRLAGSYYEQYF.